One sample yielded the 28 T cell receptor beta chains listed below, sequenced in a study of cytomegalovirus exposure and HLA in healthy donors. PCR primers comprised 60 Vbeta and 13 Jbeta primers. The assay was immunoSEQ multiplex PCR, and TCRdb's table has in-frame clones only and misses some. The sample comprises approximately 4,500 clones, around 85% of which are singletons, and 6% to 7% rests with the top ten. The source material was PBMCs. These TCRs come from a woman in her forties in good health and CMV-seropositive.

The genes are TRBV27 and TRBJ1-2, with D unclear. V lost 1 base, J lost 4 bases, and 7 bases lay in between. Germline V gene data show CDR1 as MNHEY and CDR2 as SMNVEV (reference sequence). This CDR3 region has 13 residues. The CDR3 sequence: CASSLLSGYGYTF. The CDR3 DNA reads TGTGCCAGCAGTTTATTATCGGGCTATGGCTACACCTTC.

The CDR3 region has the DNA TGTGCCTGGAGCCGGACAGGGGCCTACGAGCAGTACTTC. Its protein product is CAWSRTGAYEQYF. The chain couples TRBV30 to TRBJ2-7; 9 bases are shared with TRBD1. This CDR3 has 13 residues. V shed 3 bases and J 2 bases; nucleotides not matched to a gene: 2. The V gene's germline CDR1 is GTSNPN and CDR2 SVGIG (reference sequence).

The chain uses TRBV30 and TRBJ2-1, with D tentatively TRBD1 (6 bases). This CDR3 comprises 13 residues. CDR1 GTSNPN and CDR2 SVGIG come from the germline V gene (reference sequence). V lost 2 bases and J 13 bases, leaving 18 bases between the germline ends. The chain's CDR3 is CAWSPFGGFVQFF. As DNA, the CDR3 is TGTGCCTGGAGTCCTTTTGGGGGCTTCGTCCAGTTCTTC.

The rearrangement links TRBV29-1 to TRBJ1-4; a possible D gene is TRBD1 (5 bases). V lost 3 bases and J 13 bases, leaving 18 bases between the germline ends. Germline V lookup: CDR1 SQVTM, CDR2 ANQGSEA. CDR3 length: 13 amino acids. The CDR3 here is CSVDSANGGRLFF. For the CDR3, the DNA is TGCAGCGTTGACAGTGCCAACGGGGGAAGACTGTTTTTT. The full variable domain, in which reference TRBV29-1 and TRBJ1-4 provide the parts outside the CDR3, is SAVISQKPSRDICQRGTSLTIQCQVDSQVTMMFWYRQQPGQSLTLIATANQGSEATYESGFVIDKFPISRPNLTFSTLTVSNMSPEDSSIYLCSVDSANGGRLFFGSGTQLSVL.

The CDR3 coding sequence is TGCAGCGTAGGACAGGGGGTCGAAGCTTTCTTT. Its protein is CSVGQGVEAFF. V usage is TRBV29-1 and J usage is TRBJ1-1, with TRBD1 matching 10 bases. CDR3 length: 11 amino acids. J was trimmed by 8 bases and V by 6 bases; bases with no gene match: 3. Per the germline V gene, CDR1 is SQVTM and CDR2 is ANQGSEA.

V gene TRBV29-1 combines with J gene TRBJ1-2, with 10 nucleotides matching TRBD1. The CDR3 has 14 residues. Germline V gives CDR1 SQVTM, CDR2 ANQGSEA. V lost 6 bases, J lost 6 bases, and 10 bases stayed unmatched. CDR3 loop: CSVSTGQGNHGYTF. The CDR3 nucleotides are TGCAGCGTCTCCACGGGACAGGGGAACCATGGCTACACCTTC.

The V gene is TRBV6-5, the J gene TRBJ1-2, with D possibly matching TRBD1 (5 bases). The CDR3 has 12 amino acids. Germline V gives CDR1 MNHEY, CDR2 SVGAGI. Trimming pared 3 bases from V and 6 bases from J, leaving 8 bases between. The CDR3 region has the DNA TGTGCCAGCAGTTATGAAGGGGATGGCTACACCTTC. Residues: CASSYEGDGYTF.

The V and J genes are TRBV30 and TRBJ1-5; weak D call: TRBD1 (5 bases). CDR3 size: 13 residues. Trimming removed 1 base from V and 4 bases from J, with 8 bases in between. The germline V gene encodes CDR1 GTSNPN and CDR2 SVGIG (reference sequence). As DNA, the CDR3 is TGTGCCTGGAGTGGGGGGGGAAATCAGCCCCAGCATTTT. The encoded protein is CAWSGGGNQPQHF.

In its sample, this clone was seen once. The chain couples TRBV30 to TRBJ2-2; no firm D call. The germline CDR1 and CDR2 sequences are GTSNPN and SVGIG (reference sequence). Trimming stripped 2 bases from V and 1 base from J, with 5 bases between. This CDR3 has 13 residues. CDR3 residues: CAWSKQNTGELFF. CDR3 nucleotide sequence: TGTGCCTGGAGTAAACAGAACACCGGGGAGCTGTTTTTT.

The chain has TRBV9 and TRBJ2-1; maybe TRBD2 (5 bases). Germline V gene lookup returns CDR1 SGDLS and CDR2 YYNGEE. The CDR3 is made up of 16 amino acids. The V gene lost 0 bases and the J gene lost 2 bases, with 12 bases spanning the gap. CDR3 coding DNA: TGTGCCAGCAGCGTAGGCTTACTAGGAACCTACAATGAGCAGTTCTTC. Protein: CASSVGLLGTYNEQFF.

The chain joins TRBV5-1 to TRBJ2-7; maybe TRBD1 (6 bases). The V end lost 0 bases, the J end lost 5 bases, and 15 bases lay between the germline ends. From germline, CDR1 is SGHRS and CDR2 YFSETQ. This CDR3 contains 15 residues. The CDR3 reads CASSLGTGRWDEQYF. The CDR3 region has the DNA TGCGCCAGCAGCTTGGGTACAGGGCGATGGGACGAGCAGTACTTC. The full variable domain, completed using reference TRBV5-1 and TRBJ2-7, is KAGVTQTPRYLIKTRGQQVTLSCSPISGHRSVSWYQQTPGQGLQFLFEYFSETQRNKGNFPGRFSGRQFSNSRSEMNVSTLELGDSALYLCASSLGTGRWDEQYFGPGTRLTVT.

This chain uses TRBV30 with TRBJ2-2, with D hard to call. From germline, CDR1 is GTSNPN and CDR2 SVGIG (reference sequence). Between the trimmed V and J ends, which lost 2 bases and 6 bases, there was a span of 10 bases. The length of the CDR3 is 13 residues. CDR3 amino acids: CAWSPSTAGELFF. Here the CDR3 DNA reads TGTGCCTGGAGTCCTAGTACGGCCGGGGAGCTGTTTTTT. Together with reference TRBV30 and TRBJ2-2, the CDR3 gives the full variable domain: SQTIHQWPATLVQPVGSPLSLECTVEGTSNPNLYWYRQAAGRGLQLLFYSVGIGQISSEVPQNLSASRPQDRQFILSSKKLLLSDSGFYLCAWSPSTAGELFFGEGSRLTVL.

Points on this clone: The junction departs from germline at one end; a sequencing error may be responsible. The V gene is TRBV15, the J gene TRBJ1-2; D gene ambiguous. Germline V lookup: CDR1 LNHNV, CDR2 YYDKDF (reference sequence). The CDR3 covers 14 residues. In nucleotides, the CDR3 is TGTGCCACCAGCAGAGATAGGTGGTTGGAGGCCTCAAGCTTC. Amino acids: CATSRDRWLEASSF.

DNA for the CDR3: TGCAGCGTTGGGGGAGGAGGGGGCAACTATGGCTACACCTTC. This encodes CSVGGGGGNYGYTF. The gene calls are TRBV29-1 and TRBJ1-2; 7 nucleotides align to TRBD1. The V gene end was trimmed by 4 bases and the J gene end by 2 bases; junction bases not matched to a gene: 7. Germline V CDR1 and CDR2: SQVTM, ANQGSEA. CDR3 length: 14 amino acids.

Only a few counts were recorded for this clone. CDR3 nucleotides: TGTGCCAGTAGTATAGTCGCAGGGGTGAGCACTGAAGCTTTCTTT. Translating gives CASSIVAGVSTEAFF. This rearrangement joins TRBV19 to TRBJ1-1, with TRBD1 as a possible D gene (6 bases). V lost 1 base and J lost 4, with 13 bases in between. In germline, CDR1 is LNHDA, CDR2 SQIVND (reference sequence). The CDR3 runs 15 residues.

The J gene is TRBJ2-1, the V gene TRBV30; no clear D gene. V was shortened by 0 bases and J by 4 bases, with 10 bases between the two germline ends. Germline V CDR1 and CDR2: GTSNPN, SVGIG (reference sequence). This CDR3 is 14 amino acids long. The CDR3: CAWSVLQIYNEQFF. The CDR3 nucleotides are TGTGCCTGGAGTGTACTACAAATATACAATGAGCAGTTCTTC.

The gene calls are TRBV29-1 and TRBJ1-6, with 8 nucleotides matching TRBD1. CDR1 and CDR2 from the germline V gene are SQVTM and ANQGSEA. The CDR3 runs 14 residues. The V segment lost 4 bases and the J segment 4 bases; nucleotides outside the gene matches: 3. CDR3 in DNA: TGCAGCGTTGGACAGGGGTCGTATAATTCACCCCTCCACTTT. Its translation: CSVGQGSYNSPLHF.

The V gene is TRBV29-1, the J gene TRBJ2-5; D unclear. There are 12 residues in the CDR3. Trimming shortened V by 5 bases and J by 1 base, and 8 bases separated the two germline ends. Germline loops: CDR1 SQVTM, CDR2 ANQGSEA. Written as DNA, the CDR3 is TGCAGCGTTACCCCGAGCCAAGAGACCCAGTACTTC. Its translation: CSVTPSQETQYF.

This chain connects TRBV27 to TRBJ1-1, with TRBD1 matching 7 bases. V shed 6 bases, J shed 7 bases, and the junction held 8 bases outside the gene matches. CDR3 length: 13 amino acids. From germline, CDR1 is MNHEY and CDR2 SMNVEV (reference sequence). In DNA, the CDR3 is TGTGCCAGCAGCTACGAGACAGGGCTTGAAGCTTTCTTT. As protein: CASSYETGLEAFF.

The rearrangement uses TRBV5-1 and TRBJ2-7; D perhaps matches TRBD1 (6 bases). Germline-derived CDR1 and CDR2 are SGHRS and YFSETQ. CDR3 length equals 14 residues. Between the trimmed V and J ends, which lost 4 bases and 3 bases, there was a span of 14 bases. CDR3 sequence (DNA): TGCGCCAGCAGCCGGACAGAGGACGACTACGAGCAGTACTTC. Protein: CASSRTEDDYEQYF.

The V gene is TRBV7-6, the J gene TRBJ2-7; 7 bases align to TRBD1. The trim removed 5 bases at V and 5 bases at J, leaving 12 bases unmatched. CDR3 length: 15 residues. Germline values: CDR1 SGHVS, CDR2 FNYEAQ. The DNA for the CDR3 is TGTGCCAGCAGCCCTCAGGGGGTCCGCCTGGACGAGCAGTACTTC. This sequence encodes CASSPQGVRLDEQYF.

The CDR3 DNA reads TGTGCCTGGAGTCTCCAGGGGGCTGGAAACACCATATATTTT. The encoded protein is CAWSLQGAGNTIYF. The chain uses TRBV30 and TRBJ1-3, with 7 bases matching TRBD1. Germline V CDR1 and CDR2: GTSNPN, SVGIG (reference sequence). Trimming removed 2 bases from V and 2 bases from J; junction bases left unmatched: 3. The CDR3 covers 14 residues. The full variable domain, rest sourced from reference TRBV30 and TRBJ1-3, is SQTIHQWPATLVQPVGSPLSLECTVEGTSNPNLYWYRQAAGRGLQLLFYSVGIGQISSEVPQNLSASRPQDRQFILSSKKLLLSDSGFYLCAWSLQGAGNTIYFGEGSWLTVV.

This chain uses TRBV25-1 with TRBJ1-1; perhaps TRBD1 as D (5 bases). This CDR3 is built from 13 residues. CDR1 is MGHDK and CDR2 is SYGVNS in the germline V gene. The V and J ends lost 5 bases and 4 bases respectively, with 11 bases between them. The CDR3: CASSRQGGTEAFF. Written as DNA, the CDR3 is TGTGCCAGCAGTCGGCAGGGCGGCACTGAAGCTTTCTTT.

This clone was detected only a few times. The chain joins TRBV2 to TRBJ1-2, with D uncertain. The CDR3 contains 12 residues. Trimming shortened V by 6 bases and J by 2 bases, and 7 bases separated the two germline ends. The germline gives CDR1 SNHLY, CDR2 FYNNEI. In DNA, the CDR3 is TGTGCCAGCAGAGCTTCGAACTATGGCTACACCTTC. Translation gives CASRASNYGYTF.

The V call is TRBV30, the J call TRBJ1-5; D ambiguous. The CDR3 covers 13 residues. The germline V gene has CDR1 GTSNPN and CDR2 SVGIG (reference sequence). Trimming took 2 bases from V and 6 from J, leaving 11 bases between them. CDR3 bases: TGTGCCTGGAGTTCAGGTTCTATTCAGCCCCAGCATTTT. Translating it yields CAWSSGSIQPQHF.

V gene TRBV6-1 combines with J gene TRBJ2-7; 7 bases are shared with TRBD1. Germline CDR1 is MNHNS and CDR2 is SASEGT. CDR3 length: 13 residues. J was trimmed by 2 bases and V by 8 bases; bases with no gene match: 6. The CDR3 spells CASQGDRPYEQYF. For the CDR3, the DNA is TGTGCCAGCCAAGGGGACAGACCCTACGAGCAGTACTTC.

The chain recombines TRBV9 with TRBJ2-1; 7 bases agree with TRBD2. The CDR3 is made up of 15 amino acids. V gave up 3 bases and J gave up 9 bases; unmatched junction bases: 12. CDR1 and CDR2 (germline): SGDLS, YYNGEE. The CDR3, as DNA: TGTGCCAGCAGCGAGGGAGCGGGGCCATCGGGTGAGCAGTTCTTC. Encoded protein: CASSEGAGPSGEQFF.

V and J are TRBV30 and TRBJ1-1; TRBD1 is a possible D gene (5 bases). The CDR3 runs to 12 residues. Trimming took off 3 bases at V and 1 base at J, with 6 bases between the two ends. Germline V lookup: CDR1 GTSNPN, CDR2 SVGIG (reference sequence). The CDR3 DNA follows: TGTGCCTGGAGAGGGGAGAACACTGAAGCTTTCTTT. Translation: CAWRGENTEAFF.